This T cell receptor beta chain was identified in a study of glioma-infiltrating T cells after dendritic cell vaccination. As for the study in general: Dendritic cell vaccination trial patients had either newly diagnosed or recurrent glioblastoma. Findings and caveats of the study: Survival was not directly related to TCR clonality in these patients.

PBMC sampling occurred before vaccination, two weeks after the third dose, and at progression. Primers: 60 V beta forward and 13 J beta reverse. Sequencing was performed with immunoSEQ multiplex PCR; in TCRdb, only in-frame clones are kept and a portion is missing. In the table there are 80,000 to 100,000 clones, over 60% of which are singletons. As for this clone: The antigen is unknown.

The sequencing here drew on blood, taken before dendritic cell vaccination. The TCR originated in a human donor with glioblastoma.

The chain's CDR3 is CASSVGTSGGETQYF. Written as DNA, the CDR3 is TGTGCCAGCAGCGTAGGTACTAGCGGGGGCGAGACCCAGTACTTC. V is TRBV9 and J is TRBJ2-5, with 11 bases that match TRBD2. The V gene's germline CDR1 is SGDLS and CDR2 YYNGEE. This CDR3 is 15 amino acids long. Trimming cost V 0 bases and J 5 bases; bases outside gene matches: 3.